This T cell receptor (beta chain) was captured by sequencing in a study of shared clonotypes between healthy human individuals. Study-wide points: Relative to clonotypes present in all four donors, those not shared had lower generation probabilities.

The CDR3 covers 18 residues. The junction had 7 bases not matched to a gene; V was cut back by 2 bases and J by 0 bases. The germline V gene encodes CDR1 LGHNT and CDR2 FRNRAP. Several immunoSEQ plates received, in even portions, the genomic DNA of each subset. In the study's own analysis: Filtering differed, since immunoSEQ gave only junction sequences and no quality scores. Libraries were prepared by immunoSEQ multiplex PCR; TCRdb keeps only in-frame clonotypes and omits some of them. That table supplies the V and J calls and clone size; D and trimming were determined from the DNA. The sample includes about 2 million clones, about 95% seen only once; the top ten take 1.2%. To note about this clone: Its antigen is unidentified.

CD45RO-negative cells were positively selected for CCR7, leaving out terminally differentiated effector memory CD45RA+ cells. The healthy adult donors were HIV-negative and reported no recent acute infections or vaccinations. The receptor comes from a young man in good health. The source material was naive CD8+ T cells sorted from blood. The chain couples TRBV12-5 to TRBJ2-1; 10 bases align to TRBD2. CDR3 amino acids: CASGLFYGLADSYNEQFF. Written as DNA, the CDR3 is TGTGCTAGTGGTTTGTTCTACGGACTAGCGGACTCCTACAATGAGCAGTTCTTC.